Sequencing of this TCR beta chain was carried out in a study of blood T cells in healthy people across ages. Study-wide background: About one barcoded TCR beta cDNA was captured per two T cells. Regarding the study as a whole: Versus aged donors, long-lived donors had higher diversity and more naive CD4+ cells.

Through a sample-barcoded 5' primer and a J-beta primer mix, a second PCR was run for about 6 to 12 cycles. TCRdb re-derived calls from the 5' RACE reads in MiXCR, one entry per CDR3 protein. The top ten hold approximately 20% of the sample, which has some 710,000 distinct CDR3 sequences, 22% seen once. This clonotype was picked up many times. Its antigen is unknown. The ends were cut back, 5 bases at V and 3 bases at J, with 14 bases in the middle. The CDR3 loop spans 15 amino acids. This clonotype originated in a man between 65 and 79 years old in good health. The chain links TRBV12-3 or TRBV12-4 to TRBJ2-1; TRBD1 or TRBD2 may be the D gene (5 bases each). The specimen sequenced was blood. Here the CDR3 reads CASSPGTVFYNEQFF. DNA for the CDR3: TGTGCCAGCAGTCCCGGGACGGTATTCTACAATGAGCAGTTCTTC.